A selection of T cell receptor beta chains follows, all from one sample in a study of immune evolution from preneoplasia to lung adenocarcinoma. Generated by immunoSEQ multiplex PCR, the TCRdb table keeps only in-frame clones and is missing some. The sample comprises some 41,000 clones, roughly 80% of which are singletons, and about 4.4% rests with the top ten. The sequenced sample was FFPE invasive lung adenocarcinoma tissue. These receptors all come from a person between 55 and 69 years old with lung adenocarcinoma. Both conserved end residues are part of each CDR3. The order of the fields is clone size, J gene, V gene, D gene, CDR3 protein, CDR3 DNA. D genes are given only for firm matches. The size of a clone is reported for some rows only, either as once, few or many, or as a class for expanded clones.

once,TRBJ1-1,TRBV7-8,TRBD1,CASSWTGKNTEAFF,TGTGCCAGCAGCTGGACAGGCAAGAACACTGAAGCTTTCTTT
few,TRBJ2-2,TRBV5-1,NA,CASRFALGSTGELFF,TGCGCCAGCAGATTTGCCTTGGGTAGCACCGGGGAGCTGTTTTTT
few,TRBJ1-2,TRBV28,NA,CASSFRGLPTDGYTF,TGTGCCAGCAGTTTCAGAGGTTTACCTACGGATGGCTACACCTTC
NA,TRBJ1-1,TRBV14,NA,CASSGYGEAFF,TGTGCCAGCAGCGGATATGGGGAAGCTTTCTTT
NA,TRBJ2-7,TRBV5-4,NA,CASSFYDRREVEQYF,TGTGCCAGCAGCTTTTATGACCGACGAGAAGTCGAGCAGTACTTC
NA,TRBJ1-5,TRBV28,NA,CASSPNGGNQPQHF,TGTGCCAGCAGCCCGAATGGGGGTAATCAGCCCCAGCATTTT
NA,TRBJ2-2,TRBV7-3,NA,CASSLTGELFF,TGTGCCAGCAGCTTAACCGGGGAGCTGTTTTTT
NA,TRBJ1-1,TRBV5-1,NA,CASRVGDKNTEAFF,TGCGCCAGCAGGGTAGGAGACAAGAACACTGAAGCTTTCTTT
NA,TRBJ2-1,TRBV7-3,NA,CASSLAGSYNEQFF,TGTGCCAGCAGCTTAGCGGGATCTTACAATGAGCAGTTCTTC
NA,TRBJ2-1,TRBV7-2,NA,CASSKGDTYNEQFF,TGTGCCAGCAGCAAGGGGGACACTTACAATGAGCAGTTCTTC
NA,TRBJ2-1,TRBV7-2,TRBD2,CASSLVVGTKYNEQFF,TGTGCCAGCAGCTTAGTCGTGGGGACTAAGTACAATGAGCAGTTCTTC
NA,TRBJ2-1,TRBV7-2,TRBD2,CASSRDYTSYNEQFF,TGTGCCAGCAGCCGGGACTACACCTCCTACAATGAGCAGTTCTTC
NA,TRBJ2-1,TRBV7-6,TRBD1,CASSRTGGAGNEQFF,TGTGCCAGCAGTCGTACAGGGGGCGCGGGCAATGAGCAGTTCTTC
NA,TRBJ2-7,TRBV6-5,NA,CAAGPGARYEQYF,TGTGCCGCGGGGCCGGGGGCTCGGTACGAGCAGTACTTC
NA,TRBJ2-7,TRBV5-1,NA,CASSLTLDGPYEQYF,TGCGCCAGCAGCTTGACCTTGGACGGACCCTACGAGCAGTACTTC
NA,TRBJ1-4,TRBV7-2,NA,CASSTKRAGNEKLFF,TGTGCCAGCAGCACTAAGAGGGCGGGTAATGAAAAACTGTTTTTT
NA,TRBJ1-4,TRBV7-9,TRBD1,CASSLGTGYEKLFF,TGTGCCAGCAGCTTAGGGACAGGGTATGAAAAACTGTTTTTT
NA,TRBJ1-2,TRBV18,NA,CASSPPSQGDGYTF,TGTGCCAGCTCACCACCGTCCCAGGGAGATGGCTACACCTTC
NA,TRBJ1-2,TRBV15,NA,CATSRAANYGYTF,TGTGCCACCAGCAGAGCCGCTAACTATGGCTACACCTTC
NA,TRBJ1-4,TRBV19,TRBD1,CASSILKKGGVEKLFF,TGTGCCAGTAGTATCTTGAAGAAAGGGGGCGTTGAAAAACTGTTTTTT
NA,TRBJ2-7,TRBV30,NA,CAWSLWSGGYEQYF,TGTGCCTGGAGTCTTTGGTCAGGGGGGTACGAGCAGTACTTC
NA,TRBJ2-1,TRBV14,TRBD1,CASSPDRGRSNEQFF,TGTGCCAGCAGCCCGGACAGGGGGCGCAGCAATGAGCAGTTCTTC
NA,TRBJ1-5,TRBV2,NA,CASARDSNQPQHF,TGTGCCAGCGCCCGGGATAGCAATCAGCCCCAGCATTTT
few,TRBJ2-5,TRBV18,NA,CASSPRGETQYF,TGTGCCAGCTCACCACGGGGAGAGACCCAGTACTTC
NA,TRBJ2-3,TRBV5-1,TRBD2,CASASRGGTDTQYF,TGCGCCAGTGCCTCGCGGGGGGGGACAGATACGCAGTATTTT
NA,TRBJ2-4,TRBV25-1,NA,CASREADGSKNIQYF,TGTGCCAGCAGGGAGGCGGACGGGTCCAAAAACATTCAGTACTTC
NA,TRBJ1-1,TRBV5-1,TRBD1,CASSRRATGGTEAFF,TGCGCCAGCAGCCGAAGGGCAACAGGGGGCACTGAAGCTTTCTTT
medium-sized,TRBJ2-3,TRBV7-9,TRBD1,CASSFRQGIDTQYF,TGTGCCAGCAGCTTCCGACAGGGGATAGATACGCAGTATTTT
NA,TRBJ2-1,TRBV7-8,TRBD2,CASSPGTSGRYGVINEQFF,TGTGCCAGCAGCCCAGGGACTAGCGGGAGGTACGGGGTAATCAATGAGCAGTTCTTC
once,TRBJ2-1,TRBV28,NA,CASREEYEQFF,TGTGCCAGCAGAGAGGAGTATGAGCAGTTCTTC
NA,TRBJ1-1,TRBV2,TRBD1,CASSLTGRDTEAFF,TGTGCCAGCAGTCTGACAGGGAGAGACACTGAAGCTTTCTTT
few,TRBJ2-3,TRBV7-8,TRBD2,CASSLRTSGGQEYF,TGTGCCAGCAGCCTCCGGACTAGCGGGGGACAGGAGTATTTT
NA,TRBJ2-4,TRBV7-9,NA,CASSLVAGTKNIQYF,TGTGCCAGCAGCTTAGTAGCAGGGACCAAAAACATTCAGTACTTC
NA,TRBJ2-5,TRBV7-2,TRBD2,CASSLAAGFLETQYF,TGTGCCAGCAGCTTAGCAGCGGGATTTTTAGAGACCCAGTACTTC
NA,TRBJ1-1,TRBV29-1,NA,CSVRVMNTEAFF,TGCAGCGTAAGGGTCATGAACACTGAAGCTTTCTTT
NA,TRBJ2-6,TRBV29-1,NA,CSVDVSGANVLTF,TGCAGCGTTGATGTATCTGGGGCCAACGTCCTGACTTTC
NA,TRBJ2-2,TRBV28,NA,CASSLRSGGELFF,TGTGCCAGCAGTTTAAGGTCAGGCGGGGAGCTGTTTTTT
NA,TRBJ1-2,TRBV11-3,NA,CASSLDREGGGYTF,TGTGCCAGCAGCTTGGACAGAGAAGGTGGTGGCTACACCTTC
NA,TRBJ1-2,TRBV6-5,NA,CASAAGNRGYTF,TGTGCCAGCGCGGCAGGCAATAGGGGCTACACCTTC
NA,TRBJ1-5,TRBV2,NA,CASRGVAPSNQPQHF,TGTGCCAGCAGAGGAGTGGCCCCTAGCAATCAGCCCCAGCATTTT
NA,TRBJ2-2,TRBV9,NA,CASSVVDTGELFF,TGTGCCAGCAGCGTAGTAGACACCGGGGAGCTGTTTTTT
NA,TRBJ2-3,TRBV5-1,NA,CASSHGQTDTQYF,TGCGCCAGCAGCCACGGACAGACAGATACGCAGTATTTT
NA,TRBJ2-7,TRBV28,TRBD1,CATVPGDRYPEQYF,TGTGCCACCGTACCCGGGGACAGATACCCCGAGCAGTACTTC
few,TRBJ2-4,TRBV4-2,TRBD2,CASSPLLAGRNIQYF,TGTGCCAGCAGCCCACTACTAGCGGGAAGAAACATTCAGTACTTC
NA,TRBJ2-4,TRBV28,TRBD2,CASSSGGVAAYKNIQYF,TGTGCCAGCAGTTCCGGGGGGGTAGCGGCGTACAAAAACATTCAGTACTTC
NA,TRBJ2-3,TRBV20-1,NA,CSVYRTDTQYF,TGCAGTGTTTACAGGACAGATACGCAGTATTTT
NA,TRBJ2-1,TRBV30,TRBD2,CAWSPNSGSNEQFF,TGTGCCTGGAGTCCAAACAGCGGGAGTAATGAGCAGTTCTTC
NA,TRBJ2-1,TRBV7-3,TRBD2,CASSRLANNSYNEQFF,TGTGCCAGCAGCCGACTAGCGAACAACTCCTACAATGAGCAGTTCTTC
NA,TRBJ2-1,TRBV18,NA,CASEVYNEQFF,TGTGCCAGCGAAGTTTACAATGAGCAGTTCTTC
NA,TRBJ2-7,TRBV19,NA,CASSIPGREQYF,TGTGCCAGTAGTATACCGGGGAGAGAGCAGTACTTC
NA,TRBJ1-1,TRBV6-5,TRBD1,CASSWDRGLNTEAFF,TGTGCCAGCAGTTGGGACAGGGGCCTGAACACTGAAGCTTTCTTT
NA,TRBJ2-5,TRBV6-1,TRBD2,CASSAGTRGLAGQETQYF,TGTGCCAGCAGTGCGGGGACCCGGGGACTAGCGGGTCAGGAGACCCAGTACTTC
NA,TRBJ1-5,TRBV5-1,NA,CASSHEGGNQPQHF,TGCGCCAGCAGCCACGAGGGAGGCAATCAGCCCCAGCATTTT
NA,TRBJ2-3,TRBV7-2,NA,CANSPGLSTDTQYF,TGTGCCAACAGCCCGGGACTTAGCACAGATACGCAGTATTTT
few,TRBJ1-1,TRBV19,NA,CASSSVRGGPTEAFF,TGTGCCAGTAGTTCGGTGCGGGGGGGGCCCACTGAAGCTTTCTTT